A selection of T cell receptor beta chains follows, all from one sample in a study of cytomegalovirus exposure and HLA in healthy donors. Data came from immunoSEQ multiplex PCR; TCRdb stores just in-frame clones and leaves some out. This table holds around 31,000 clones. Input material: PBMCs. The receptor source for this set is a female donor in good health and CMV-seronegative. The CDR3 runs from the conserved cysteine through the conserved F or W.

CDR3aa | len | j_gene | v_gene
CASNPGLASGELFF | 14 | TRBJ2-2 | TRBV7-6
CASSFGQATDTQYF | 14 | TRBJ2-3 | TRBV5-1
CASSFWDRRHTEAFF | 15 | TRBJ1-1 | TRBV14
CASSQDPGGPYNEQFF | 16 | TRBJ2-1 | TRBV4-3
CASSLGIRGRSSPLHF | 16 | TRBJ1-6 | TRBV27
CASSLFQGGDTQYF | 14 | TRBJ2-3 | TRBV5-1
CASRGGGGGGTEAFF | 15 | TRBJ1-1 | TRBV6-1
CASRRRQGVHEQYF | 14 | TRBJ2-7 | TRBV2
CASSLVPINYGYTF | 14 | TRBJ1-2 | TRBV5-1
CASSYSSTDNQPQHF | 15 | TRBJ1-5 | TRBV6-6
CASSQDFTGGTDTQYF | 16 | TRBJ2-3 | TRBV4-2
CASSYSETGGYGYTF | 15 | TRBJ1-2 | TRBV6-6
CASSPQGNTEAFF | 13 | TRBJ1-1 | TRBV7-2
CASSQGRQGNTEAFF | 15 | TRBJ1-1 | TRBV19
CASSSTGGPQPQHF | 14 | TRBJ1-5 | TRBV5-1
CASSGQYQETQYF | 13 | TRBJ2-5 | TRBV5-1
CASSSTGGSTGELFF | 15 | TRBJ2-2 | TRBV11-2
CATQIRRGYTEAFF | 14 | TRBJ1-1 | TRBV15
CASSSNRGFEQYF | 13 | TRBJ2-7 | TRBV7-2
CASSLSSNQPQHF | 13 | TRBJ1-5 | TRBV7-9
CATSSRDRGREQYF | 14 | TRBJ2-7 | TRBV15
CASSSPGGGSGELFF | 15 | TRBJ2-2 | TRBV11-3